The 25 T cell receptor beta chains below come from one sample, sequenced in a study of blood T cell repertoires in COVID-19. Sequencing was performed with immunoSEQ multiplex PCR; in TCRdb, only in-frame clones are kept and a portion is missing. The sample yields hundreds of thousands of clones, about 80% seen once. The sequencing sample was made of peripheral blood. These receptors were collected from a woman older than 75 with acute or convalescent COVID-19.

This clone has at least ten counts. The chain has TRBV28 and TRBJ1-6; tentatively, D is TRBD1 (6 bases). CDR3 length equals 14 residues. Trimming pared 4 bases from V and 10 bases from J, leaving 14 bases between. Per germline, CDR1 MDHEN and CDR2 SYDVKM. The DNA of the CDR3 is TGTGCCAGCAGTTCCTACAGGGTGGGGTCACCCCTCCACTTT. Residues: CASSSYRVGSPLHF.

CDR3 DNA sequence: TGTGCCAGCAGTTGGGCTAGCGGGGGGGCCGGCGACAATGAGCAGTTCTTC. This encodes CASSWASGGAGDNEQFF. The V call is TRBV2, the J call TRBJ2-1; 12 bases match TRBD2. This CDR3 has 17 residues. In germline, CDR1 is SNHLY, CDR2 FYNNEI. Trimming at V came to 5 bases and at J to 5 bases, leaving 10 bases not matched to a gene.

This clone came up a few times. V and J are TRBV28 and TRBJ1-5; 9 bases are shared with TRBD1. With 6 bases clipped from V and 3 bases from J, the junction kept 9 bases outside the gene matches. CDR3 size: 16 residues. Germline CDR1 MDHEN, CDR2 SYDVKM. CDR3 nucleotide sequence: TGTGCCAGCAGCAAAGGGGACAGGGTCCCCAATCAGCCCCAGCATTTT. This sequence encodes CASSKGDRVPNQPQHF.

V and J are TRBV5-1 and TRBJ2-3; D is unclear. The V and J ends lost 4 bases and 5 bases respectively, with 14 bases between them. Germline-derived CDR1 and CDR2 are SGHRS and YFSETQ. The CDR3 is 14 amino acids. CDR3 DNA sequence: TGCGCCAGCAGCCCGCTAGTGCAGCGAGATACGCAGTATTTT. It specifies CASSPLVQRDTQYF.

The V call is TRBV10-3, the J call TRBJ1-4, with TRBD1 identical over 9 bases. CDR3 length: 17 amino acids. V shed 2 bases, J shed 7 bases, and the junction held 11 bases outside the gene matches. Germline V gene data show CDR1 as ENHRY and CDR2 as SYGVKD. The chain's CDR3 is CAISEAGQGLVGEKLFF. CDR3 coding DNA: TGTGCCATCAGTGAGGCAGGACAGGGGTTGGTTGGTGAAAAACTGTTTTTT.

The rearrangement links TRBV3-1 (or the pseudogene TRBV3-2) to TRBJ1-5; the D gene is possibly TRBD1 (5 bases). There are 15 residues in the CDR3. CDR1 is LGHDT and CDR2 is YNNKEL in the germline V gene (reference sequence). V lost 0 bases to trimming and J lost 6 bases, with 12 bases between them. CDR3 region: CASSQDWQGTQPQHF. Here the CDR3 DNA reads TGTGCCAGCAGCCAAGACTGGCAGGGCACTCAGCCCCAGCATTTT.

This chain joins TRBV9 and TRBJ2-1; 13 bases fit TRBD2. V shed 4 bases and J 4 bases; nucleotides not matched to a gene: 8. The germline gives CDR1 SGDLS, CDR2 YYNGEE. The CDR3 contains 17 residues. CDR3 sequence reads: CASSPRTSGGLYNEQFF. In DNA form, the CDR3 reads TGTGCCAGCAGCCCTAGGACTAGCGGGGGACTTTACAATGAGCAGTTCTTC.

The chain has TRBV5-4 and TRBJ2-3, with a weak D call TRBD2 (5 bases). V lost 7 bases, J lost 0 bases, and 15 bases lay in between. The CDR3 has 15 amino acids. Germline values: CDR1 SGHNT, CDR2 YYREEE (reference sequence). In nucleotides, the CDR3 is TGTGCCAGCCACCAGGACTTATTTAGCACAGATACGCAGTATTTT. This translates into CASHQDLFSTDTQYF.

This sequence joins TRBV28 and TRBJ1-2; D perhaps matches TRBD1 (5 bases). With 6 bases removed from V and 6 bases from J, the gap between germline ends came to 14 bases. This CDR3 spans 13 amino acids. The V gene's germline CDR1 is MDHEN and CDR2 SYDVKM. CDR3 residues: CASRGPHRDGYTF. The CDR3 nucleotides read TGTGCCAGCAGGGGGCCACATCGGGATGGCTACACCTTC.

Comment on this clone: The germline gene is not matched at one end of the junction; a read error may be the cause. The rearrangement uses TRBV6-8 and TRBJ2-7; 7 bases match TRBD1. The V gene's germline CDR1 is MNHGY and CDR2 SAAAGT. The CDR3 length is 10 residues. Written as DNA, the CDR3 is TGTGCCAGCAGTCCTCCGGGACAGCTCTTC. Protein product: CASSPPGQLF.

CDR3 loop: CASSFGTVLNNQPQHF. As DNA, the CDR3 is TGTGCCAGCAGTTTTGGTACAGTCCTAAACAATCAGCCCCAGCATTTT. V usage is TRBV6-2 or TRBV6-3 and J usage is TRBJ1-5; D gene ambiguous. Germline CDR1 reads MNHEY; CDR2 reads SVGEGT. This CDR3 spans 16 amino acids. V lost 4 bases to trimming and J lost 3 bases, with 16 bases between them.

The chain uses TRBV11-2 and TRBJ2-2; D is ambiguous. Germline lookup yields CDR1 SGHAT and CDR2 FQNNGV. The CDR3 runs to 15 residues. The V end lost 1 base, the J end lost 4 bases, and 10 bases lay between the germline ends. The CDR3 nucleotides are TGTGCCAGCAGCTTAGGTACTACGCTCACCGGGGAGCTGTTTTTT. It is translated as CASSLGTTLTGELFF.

V usage is TRBV30 and J usage is TRBJ2-1; 12 bases fit TRBD2. The CDR3 consists of 19 residues. The junction had 15 bases not matched to a gene; V was cut back by 0 bases and J by 6 bases. In germline, CDR1 is GTSNPN, CDR2 SVGIG (reference sequence). CDR3 sequence (DNA): TGTGCCTGGAGTGTACTGGAGCCTAGCGGGAGGGGGTCAGGCAATGAGCAGTTCTTC. Its translation: CAWSVLEPSGRGSGNEQFF.

Worth noting for this clone: At one end, the junction sequence differs from germline, possibly due to a read error. This rearrangement joins TRBV28 to TRBJ2-7; D remains unclear. From germline, CDR1 is MDHEN and CDR2 SYDVKM. This CDR3 is built from 14 residues. The CDR3 reads CANSRSRQQYEQYF. CDR3 in DNA: TGTGCCAACAGTCGATCGAGACAACAGTACGAGCAGTACTTC.

This clone turned up a few times. The chain uses TRBV5-1 and TRBJ2-1; tentative D call: TRBD1 (6 bases). Germline CDR1 reads SGHRS; CDR2 reads YFSETQ. The CDR3 sequence is 15 residues long. Trimming pared 0 bases from V and 8 bases from J, leaving 15 bases between. CDR3 nucleotide sequence: TGCGCCAGCAGCTTGGAAACAGGGTCTCAAGATGAGCAGTTCTTC. Translated: CASSLETGSQDEQFF.

The rearrangement uses TRBV2 and TRBJ2-2; perhaps TRBD2 as D (5 bases). The V and J ends lost 4 bases and 4 bases respectively, with 13 bases between them. CDR3 length: 15 amino acids. Germline lookup yields CDR1 SNHLY and CDR2 FYNNEI. The CDR3 loop is CASSVASPITGELFF. CDR3 nucleotide sequence: TGTGCCAGCAGTGTGGCTAGCCCAATCACCGGGGAGCTGTTTTTT. Complete variable domain (other parts from reference TRBV2 and TRBJ2-2): EPEVTQTPSHQVTQMGQEVILRCVPISNHLYFYWYRQILGQKVEFLVSFYNNEISEKSEIFDDQFSVERPDGSNFTLKIRSTKLEDSAMYFCASSVASPITGELFFGEGSRLTVL.

This clone was picked up one time. The gene calls are TRBV11-3 and TRBJ2-7; D is uncertain. The CDR3 has 12 residues. V shed 2 bases and J shed 6 bases, with 8 bases lying between them. Per the germline V gene, CDR1 is SGHNT and CDR2 is YENEEA. The CDR3 spells CASSLITGEQYF. The DNA of the CDR3 is TGTGCCAGCAGCTTAATTACCGGCGAGCAGTACTTC.

The chain uses TRBV6-2 or TRBV6-3 and TRBJ2-3; TRBD2 is a possible D gene (5 bases). This CDR3 contains 15 residues. Germline V gives CDR1 MNHEY, CDR2 SVGEGT. V lost 5 bases to trimming and J lost 2 bases, with 14 bases between them. DNA for the CDR3: TGTGCCAGCAGTAAACTTATGAGGGACACAGATACGCAGTATTTT. Translating gives CASSKLMRDTDTQYF.

V and J are TRBV29-1 and TRBJ1-1; D is uncertain. Germline V gene lookup returns CDR1 SQVTM and CDR2 ANQGSEA. CDR3 length: 15 residues. V was cut by 1 base and J by 0 bases, with 12 bases left in between. CDR3 coding DNA: TGCAGCGTTGAAGGCGCAGGCCGTATGAACACTGAAGCTTTCTTT. Translating gives CSVEGAGRMNTEAFF. The complete variable domain, with remaining parts taken from reference TRBV29-1 and TRBJ1-1, reads SAVISQKPSRDICQRGTSLTIQCQVDSQVTMMFWYRQQPGQSLTLIATANQGSEATYESGFVIDKFPISRPNLTFSTLTVSNMSPEDSSIYLCSVEGAGRMNTEAFFGQGTRLTVV.

The CDR3 here is CASTLSRNNYGYTF. The CDR3 nucleotides are TGTGCCAGTACTCTATCGAGGAATAACTATGGCTACACCTTC. This chain connects TRBV19 to TRBJ1-2; D gene uncertain. In germline, CDR1 is LNHDA, CDR2 SQIVND (reference sequence). The V gene lost 7 bases and the J gene lost 1 base, with 13 bases spanning the gap. This CDR3 region has 14 residues.

V usage is TRBV19 and J usage is TRBJ1-5; D perhaps matches TRBD1 (6 bases). This CDR3 contains 16 residues. Trimming pared 0 bases from V and 5 bases from J, leaving 14 bases between. Germline assignment: CDR1 LNHDA and CDR2 SQIVND (reference sequence). CDR3 protein: CASSIDDRRVYQPQHF. The CDR3 region has the DNA TGTGCCAGTAGTATAGATGACAGGCGGGTGTATCAGCCCCAGCATTTT.

The CDR3, as DNA: TGTGCCAGCAGCTTAGGCAGCTCTGGAAACACCATATATTTT. Its translation: CASSLGSSGNTIYF. V gene TRBV7-9 combines with J gene TRBJ1-3; D ambiguous. The V gene's germline CDR1 is SEHNR and CDR2 FQNEAQ (reference sequence). The CDR3 extends over 14 amino acids. V lost 1 base and J lost 0, with 4 bases in between. Filled out from reference TRBV7-9 and TRBJ1-3, the complete variable domain reads DTGVSQNPRHKITKRGQNVTFRCDPISEHNRLYWYRQTLGQGPEFLTYFQNEAQLEKSRLLSDRFSAERPKGSFSTLEIQRTEQGDSAMYLCASSLGSSGNTIYFGEGSWLTVV.

The rearrangement links TRBV5-4 to TRBJ1-4, with D possibly TRBD1 on 6 matching bases. The CDR3 consists of 17 residues. Trimming took 2 bases from V and 2 from J, leaving 16 bases between them. CDR1 is SGHNT, CDR2 YYREEE, per germline (reference sequence). The chain's CDR3 is CASSFSTGLVTNEKLFF. The CDR3 bases are TGTGCCAGCAGCTTTTCCACAGGGCTTGTGACTAATGAAAAACTGTTTTTT.

The chain has TRBV10-1 and TRBJ2-7, with 8 positions matching TRBD1. Germline loops: CDR1 WNHNN, CDR2 SYGVQD (reference sequence). Trimming took 5 bases from V and 2 from J; bases not matched to a gene: 32. The length of the CDR3 is 23 residues. The DNA for the CDR3 is TGCGCCAGCAGTAGAGACCTAATGGTACTGGGGCTTCTGCGACAGGGGATCCCCTACGAGCAGTACTTC. Protein sequence: CASSRDLMVLGLLRQGIPYEQYF.

The chain has TRBV25-1 and TRBJ1-5; D gene unclear. The V end lost 5 bases, the J end lost 6 bases, and 8 bases lay between the germline ends. Germline V lookup: CDR1 MGHDK, CDR2 SYGVNS. CDR3 length: 12 amino acids. The CDR3 loop reads CASSKPGQPQHF. The CDR3 region has the DNA TGTGCCAGCAGTAAACCCGGTCAGCCCCAGCATTTT.